Listed below are T cell receptor beta chains from one sample, sequenced in a study of identical twins. TCRdb used MiXCR to reprocess the 5' RACE reads, holding one entry per CDR3 protein. The data contain 500,000 to 550,000 distinct CDR3 sequences, 20% to 25% of them singletons. These data were likewise used in another study, on yellow fever vaccine responses in identical twins.

The sequenced sample consisted of CD4+ T cells sorted from blood. The source of these receptors is a woman under 30 in good health. The CDR3 runs from the conserved cysteine through the conserved F or W. A D gene is named only where the DNA matches it firmly. Not all rows give a size; the values are once, few, many and, for expanded clones, a class.

clone size | J gene | V gene | D gene | CDR3 protein | CDR3 DNA
few | TRBJ2-3 | TRBV5-1 | . | CASSKYQLDTQYF | TGCGCCAGCAGCAAATACCAACTCGATACGCAGTATTTT
few | TRBJ2-2 | TRBV10-3 | . | CAISGVGLDTGELFF | TGTGCCATCAGTGGAGTGGGGTTGGACACCGGGGAGCTGTTTTTT
few | TRBJ1-1 | TRBV10-3 | TRBD1 | CAISWTGAEAFF | TGTGCCATCAGTTGGACAGGTGCTGAAGCTTTCTTT
. | TRBJ2-5 | TRBV6-2/TRBV6-3 | TRBD2 | CASSWGLAGAGQETQYF | TGTGCCAGCAGCTGGGGACTAGCGGGAGCGGGCCAAGAGACCCAGTACTTC
few | TRBJ2-5 | TRBV12-3/TRBV12-4 | TRBD2 | CASNLSGRAGETQYF | TGTGCCAGCAACCTTAGCGGGAGGGCCGGTGAGACCCAGTACTTC
many | TRBJ1-1 | TRBV5-1 | . | CASSLLNTEAFF | TGTGCCAGCTCACTCCTGAACACTGAAGCTTTCTTT
. | TRBJ2-3 | TRBV18 | . | CASSPPNSQGSTDTQYF | TGTGCCAGCTCACCACCCAATTCCCAGGGGAGCACAGATACGCAGTATTTT
many | TRBJ2-2 | TRBV12-3/TRBV12-4 | . | CASSSSRRVNTGELFF | TGTGCCAGCAGTTCCTCTAGACGGGTCAACACCGGGGAGCTGTTTTTT
. | TRBJ2-1 | TRBV7-2 | . | CARGVTPLRNEQFF | TGTGCCAGGGGCGTGACCCCCCTAAGGAATGAGCAGTTCTTC
many | TRBJ1-4 | TRBV12-3/TRBV12-4 | . | CASSFRGNEKLFF | TGTGCCAGCAGTTTTCGGGGTAATGAAAAACTGTTTTTT
few | TRBJ2-1 | TRBV10-3 | TRBD2 | CAISEGSGSNEQFF | TGTGCCATCAGTGAGGGGAGCGGGAGTAATGAGCAGTTCTTC
. | TRBJ2-1 | TRBV20-1 | TRBD2 | CSARPPGLAGGADEQFF | TGCAGTGCTAGACCCCCCGGACTAGCGGGGGGCGCCGATGAGCAGTTCTTC
. | TRBJ2-3 | TRBV7-9 | . | CASSLVVLGATDTQYF | TGTGCCAGCAGCTTAGTAGTTCTGGGGGCGACGGATACGCAGTATTTT
. | TRBJ2-7 | TRBV20-1 | . | CSARGGALGYEQYF | TGCAGTGCCAGGGGAGGTGCCCTCGGGTACGAGCAGTACTTC
. | TRBJ2-3 | TRBV7-9 | . | CASSRGEITQYF | TGTGCCAGCAGCCGCGGGGAGATTACGCAGTATTTT
. | TRBJ2-4 | TRBV3-1 | . | CASSQDQLAKNIQYF | TGTGCCAGCAGCCAAGATCAGTTAGCCAAAAACATTCAGTACTTC
. | TRBJ2-3 | TRBV12-3/TRBV12-4 | . | CASSLRDLDTQYF | TGTGCCAGCAGCTTGCGGGACCTAGATACGCAGTATTTT
. | TRBJ1-2 | TRBV28 | TRBD1 | CASSLRGQLYGYTF | TGTGCCAGCAGTTTAAGGGGACAGTTATATGGCTACACCTTC
. | TRBJ1-2 | TRBV12-3/TRBV12-4 | . | CASSRSVDYGYTF | TGTGCCAGCAGTCGATCAGTAGACTATGGCTACACCTTC
. | TRBJ2-7 | TRBV28 | . | CASRTFGGLRDWEQYF | TGTGCCAGCAGAACGTTTGGGGGCCTGCGGGATTGGGAGCAGTACTTC
few | TRBJ2-7 | TRBV10-1 | . | CASSDLLFEQYF | TGCGCCAGCAGTGACTTATTATTCGAGCAGTACTTC
few | TRBJ1-1 | TRBV10-3 | . | CAISEEGPQNTEAFF | TGTGCCATCAGTGAGGAGGGACCGCAGAACACTGAAGCTTTCTTT
. | TRBJ1-5 | TRBV20-1 | TRBD1 | CSARVRQGALQPQHF | TGCAGTGCTAGAGTGCGGCAGGGGGCACTTCAGCCCCAGCATTTT
. | TRBJ2-1 | TRBV11-1 | . | CASSLLGGVDPLSSYNEQFF | TGTGCCAGCAGCTTACTTGGTGGGGTAGATCCTCTGAGCTCCTACAATGAGCAGTTCTTC
many | TRBJ2-1 | TRBV5-1 | . | CASTGGGYNEQFF | TGCGCCAGTACTGGAGGGGGCTACAATGAGCAGTTCTTC
. | TRBJ1-5 | TRBV3-1 | TRBD1 | CASSWEGAQPQHF | TGTGCCAGCAGCTGGGAGGGGGCCCAGCCCCAGCATTTT
few | TRBJ2-1 | TRBV4-1 | . | CASSQVGGTYNEQFF | TGCGCCAGCAGCCAAGTCGGGGGTACCTACAATGAGCAGTTCTTC
few | TRBJ1-1 | TRBV4-1 | TRBD1 | CASSLKGTGDTEAFF | TGCGCCAGCAGCCTGAAAGGGACAGGTGACACTGAAGCTTTCTTT
. | TRBJ2-1 | TRBV5-6 | TRBD1 | CASSLLGGDEQFF | TGTGCCAGCAGCTTACTAGGGGGCGATGAGCAGTTCTTC
few | TRBJ2-2 | TRBV29-1 | . | CSVPKAESGPPSGELFF | TGCAGCGTGCCCAAGGCCGAGAGCGGGCCCCCCTCCGGGGAGCTGTTTTTT
few | TRBJ1-2 | TRBV6-1 | TRBD1 | CASSASSSGGYGYTF | TGTGCCAGCAGTGCGTCCTCCTCAGGGGGCTATGGCTACACCTTC
few | TRBJ2-1 | TRBV5-1 | . | CASGSVYNEQFF | TGCGCCAGCGGGTCAGTCTACAATGAGCAGTTCTTC
few | TRBJ1-1 | TRBV20-1 | . | CSAANGPSEAFF | TGCAGTGCTGCAAACGGACCCAGTGAAGCTTTCTTT
. | TRBJ2-3 | TRBV4-2 | TRBD2 | CASSQDMGLAASTDTQYF | TGTGCCAGCAGCCAAGATATGGGACTAGCGGCTAGCACAGATACGCAGTATTTT
once | TRBJ2-1 | TRBV15 | . | CATSKETGSYNEQFF | TGTGCCACCAGCAAAGAGACAGGCTCCTACAATGAGCAGTTCTTC
. | TRBJ1-1 | TRBV20-1 | TRBD1 | CSAGETGAEAFF | TGCAGTGCTGGCGAGACAGGGGCTGAAGCTTTCTTT
. | TRBJ2-7 | TRBV12-3/TRBV12-4 | . | CASSFGKQRDEQYF | TGTGCCAGCAGTTTTGGTAAGCAGCGCGACGAGCAGTACTTC
many | TRBJ2-1 | TRBV7-9 | . | CASSPGLSSYNEQFF | TGTGCCAGCAGCCCCGGACTAAGCTCCTACAATGAGCAGTTCTTC
few | TRBJ2-3 | TRBV5-5 | TRBD2 | CASSLRLAGVADTQYF | TGTGCCAGCAGTCTGAGACTAGCGGGAGTTGCAGATACGCAGTATTTT
. | TRBJ1-2 | TRBV12-3/TRBV12-4 | . | CASNSPGSYGYTF | TGTGCCAGCAACTCTCCAGGGAGCTATGGCTACACCTTC
few | TRBJ2-2 | TRBV6-6 | TRBD1 | CASGTGNGELFF | TGTGCCAGCGGGACAGGGAACGGGGAGCTGTTTTTT
. | TRBJ2-3 | TRBV29-1 | . | CSVPRDSITQYF | TGCAGCGTCCCGCGGGACTCTATAACGCAGTATTTT
few | TRBJ2-4 | TRBV11-2 | . | CASSHAKGLINIQYF | TGTGCCAGCAGTCATGCGAAGGGGTTGATAAACATTCAGTACTTC
many | TRBJ2-5 | TRBV12-3/TRBV12-4 | TRBD2 | CASSGLAGQETQYF | TGTGCCAGCAGCGGACTAGCAGGCCAAGAGACCCAGTACTTC
few | TRBJ2-3 | TRBV14 | . | CASSQDGGRRPDTQYF | TGTGCCAGCAGCCAAGATGGGGGACGAAGACCAGATACGCAGTATTTT
few | TRBJ2-3 | TRBV28 | TRBD1 | CASSRDRVIVTDTQYF | TGTGCCAGCAGTCGTGACAGGGTGATAGTTACAGATACGCAGTATTTT
. | TRBJ2-3 | TRBV20-1 | TRBD2 | CSASFAGADTQYF | TGCAGTGCTAGTTTCGCGGGAGCAGATACGCAGTATTTT
. | TRBJ2-1 | TRBV12-5 | TRBD2 | CASGLGLAGGIDEQFF | TGTGCTAGTGGTTTGGGTCTAGCGGGAGGAATTGATGAGCAGTTCTTC
few | TRBJ1-2 | TRBV5-1 | . | CASTQVPGEGRGSYTF | TGCGCCAGCACCCAAGTACCCGGAGAGGGACGGGGGAGCTACACCTTC
. | TRBJ2-1 | TRBV9 | . | CASSKRDLTNEQFF | TGTGCCAGCAGTAAGAGGGATCTCACAAATGAGCAGTTCTTC
few | TRBJ2-7 | TRBV12-3/TRBV12-4 | . | CASSFLIGEQYF | TGTGCCAGCAGTTTTTTAATAGGCGAGCAGTACTTC
. | TRBJ2-1 | TRBV29-1 | . | CSVGPGDEQFF | TGCAGCGTTGGGCCAGGGGATGAGCAGTTCTTC
. | TRBJ1-4 | TRBV2 | . | CASRDYDRLSNEKLFF | TGTGCCAGCAGGGACTATGACAGGTTGTCCAATGAAAAACTGTTTTTT
. | TRBJ2-1 | TRBV9 | TRBD2 | CASSVALLATDNEQFF | TGTGCCAGCAGCGTAGCCCTACTAGCGACCGACAATGAGCAGTTCTTC
few | TRBJ2-1 | TRBV12-3/TRBV12-4 | . | CASSPKQDNEQFF | TGTGCCAGCAGCCCAAAGCAAGACAATGAGCAGTTCTTC
few | TRBJ1-4 | TRBV29-1 | . | CSAGQGMNEKLFF | TGCAGCGCCGGCCAGGGTATGAATGAAAAACTGTTTTTT
. | TRBJ2-5 | TRBV29-1 | TRBD2 | CSVELAGVETQYF | TGCAGCGTTGAACTAGCGGGAGTAGAGACCCAGTACTTC
many | TRBJ2-7 | TRBV6-1 | TRBD2 | CASSRGTSGSYEQYF | TGTGCCAGCAGCCGCGGGACTAGCGGGAGCTACGAGCAGTACTTC
many | TRBJ1-1 | TRBV5-1 | . | CASSGNTEAFF | TGTGCCAGCAGCGGGAACACTGAAGCTTTCTTT
. | TRBJ2-1 | TRBV11-1 | . | CASSLEVRRLVGSYNEQFF | TGTGCCAGCAGCTTAGAGGTTCGGAGACTAGTTGGGTCCTACAATGAGCAGTTCTTC